The 29 T cell receptor beta chains below all came from one sample that was sequenced in a study of cytomegalovirus exposure and HLA in healthy donors. The PCR contained 60 Vbeta and 13 Jbeta primers. Assay: immunoSEQ multiplex PCR; the TCRdb copy retains only in-frame clones and omits some. The sample shows hundreds of thousands of clones, 65% to 85% of them seen only once. Source material: PBMCs. These receptors originate from a boy aged 2 to 10 in good health and CMV-seronegative.

Written as DNA, the CDR3 is TGTGCCAGCTCACCATCTAGACAGGGGAACTACGAGCAGTACTTC. Encoded protein: CASSPSRQGNYEQYF. The chain recombines TRBV18 with TRBJ2-7, with 8 nucleotides matching TRBD1. There are 15 residues in the CDR3. The junction had 6 bases not matched to a gene; V was cut back by 2 bases and J by 3 bases. Germline-derived CDR1 and CDR2 are KGHSH and LQKENI.

The gene calls are TRBV30 and TRBJ1-1; TRBD1 might be the D (5 bases). Germline CDR1 reads GTSNPN; CDR2 reads SVGIG (reference sequence). V lost 0 bases and J 5 bases, leaving 13 bases between the germline ends. This CDR3 has 14 residues. CDR3 in DNA: TGTGCCTGGAGTGTTCGGGCAGGGCAGACTGAAGCTTTCTTT. Translating gives CAWSVRAGQTEAFF.

This sequence joins TRBV23-1 and TRBJ1-5, with a weak D call TRBD1 (5 bases). TRBV23-1 is recorded as an ORF, its role being uncertain. Trimming removed 4 bases at V and 2 bases at J, with 9 bases between. There are 14 residues in the CDR3. The CDR3 reads CASSPGEGNQPQHF. The DNA of the CDR3 is TGCGCCAGCAGTCCGGGGGAGGGCAATCAGCCCCAGCATTTT.

V gene TRBV11-2 combines with J gene TRBJ2-1; 9 bases line up with TRBD2. The CDR3 covers 16 residues. V trimming: 6 bases; J trimming: 3 bases; junction bases outside the gene matches: 9. Germline CDR1 and CDR2: SGHAT and FQNNGV. The chain's CDR3 is CASRPLRGGYYNEQFF. CDR3 DNA sequence: TGTGCCAGCAGGCCGTTGCGGGGGGGATACTACAATGAGCAGTTCTTC.

The chain recombines TRBV30 with TRBJ2-5; 9 nucleotides agree with TRBD2. This CDR3 spans 19 amino acids. Germline assignment: CDR1 GTSNPN and CDR2 SVGIG (reference sequence). The V segment lost 0 bases and the J segment 3 bases; nucleotides outside the gene matches: 17. This CDR3 reads CAWSVRPSGALRGKETQYF. DNA of the CDR3: TGTGCCTGGAGTGTACGCCCTAGCGGGGCCCTTCGAGGAAAAGAGACCCAGTACTTC.

The chain links TRBV29-1 to TRBJ2-3; TRBD2 is a possible D gene (7 bases). Germline V lookup: CDR1 SQVTM, CDR2 ANQGSEA. The CDR3 is 14 amino acids. V dropped 5 bases and J dropped 4 bases, with 16 bases sitting between them. In DNA, the CDR3 is TGCAGCGTTTGGCGGACGGGGGGCGCAGATACGCAGTATTTT. Protein product: CSVWRTGGADTQYF.

The chain uses TRBV9 and TRBJ2-1; TRBD2 is a possible D gene (6 bases). The V gene's germline CDR1 is SGDLS and CDR2 YYNGEE. This CDR3 is built from 13 residues. With 3 bases removed from V and 7 bases from J, the gap between germline ends came to 11 bases. CDR3 sequence (DNA): TGTGCCAGCAGCGGGTCCGGGGGTAATGAGCAGTTCTTC. Translation gives CASSGSGGNEQFF. Full variable domain (rest looked up from reference TRBV9 and TRBJ2-1): DSGVTQTPKHLITATGQRVTLRCSPRSGDLSVYWYQQSLDQGLQFLIQYYNGEERAKGNILERFSAQQFPDLHSELNLSSLELGDSALYFCASSGSGGNEQFFGPGTRLTVL.

The chain is built from TRBV14 and TRBJ1-1; tentative D call: TRBD1 (6 bases). The CDR3 is 15 amino acids. Germline-derived CDR1 and CDR2 are SGHDN and FVKESK. Deletions cut 4 bases from V and 0 bases from J, with 12 bases between. The CDR3 region is CASSPLGGLNTEAFF. Written as DNA, the CDR3 is TGTGCCAGCAGCCCCCTCGGGGGGCTGAACACTGAAGCTTTCTTT.

A few counts support this clone. The chain joins TRBV5-8 to TRBJ1-4, with D unclear. The ends were cut back, 0 bases at V and 7 bases at J, with 7 bases in the middle. The germline CDR1 and CDR2 sequences are SGHTS and YDEGEE. This CDR3 comprises 13 residues. The CDR3 DNA reads as TGTGCCAGCAGCTTGGGGGCAAGTGAAAAACTGTTTTTT. Translation gives CASSLGASEKLFF.

The chain employs TRBV11-3 and TRBJ2-1, with D possibly matching TRBD2 (6 bases). The CDR3 is 12 amino acids. The germline CDR1 and CDR2 sequences are SGHNT and YENEEA. V lost 3 bases to trimming and J lost 10 bases, with 10 bases between them. The DNA of the CDR3 is TGTGCCAGCAGCTTTCCGGGAGACGAGCAGTTCTTC. Translated: CASSFPGDEQFF. Combining the CDR3 with reference TRBV11-3 and TRBJ2-1 gives the whole variable domain EAGVVQSPRYKIIEKKQPVAFWCNPISGHNTLYWYLQNLGQGPELLIRYENEEAVDDSQLPKDRFSAERLKGVDSTLKIQPAELGDSAVYLCASSFPGDEQFFGPGTRLTVL.

The V call is TRBV4-2, the J call TRBJ2-1; TRBD1 matches 7 bases. Germline trimming cut 4 bases from V and 3 bases from J; bases unmatched to any gene: 3. The CDR3 consists of 14 residues. CDR1 is LGHNA and CDR2 is YNFKEQ in the germline V gene. CDR3 in DNA: TGTGCCAGCAGCCCCGGGACAGACTACAATGAGCAGTTCTTC. Its protein is CASSPGTDYNEQFF.

This sequence joins TRBV5-6 and TRBJ2-3; the match to TRBD2 covers 9 bases. The CDR3 covers 17 residues. Germline CDR1 SGHDT, CDR2 YYEEEE. V dropped 0 bases and J dropped 1; count of bases not matched to a gene: 6. The CDR3 loop is CASSLGPRTSGTDTQYF. DNA for the CDR3: TGTGCCAGCAGCTTGGGTCCCAGGACTAGCGGCACAGATACGCAGTATTTT. Using reference TRBV5-6 and TRBJ2-3 for the parts outside the CDR3, the full variable domain is DAGVTQSPTHLIKTRGQQVTLRCSPKSGHDTVSWYQQALGQGPQFIFQYYEEEERQRGNFPDRFSGHQFPNYSSELNVNALLLGDSALYLCASSLGPRTSGTDTQYFGPGTRLTVL.

As concerns this clone: The junction departs from germline at one end; a sequencing error may be responsible. The J gene is TRBJ2-7, the V gene TRBV5-4; TRBD2 aligns across 7 bases. CDR1 is SGHNT and CDR2 is YYREEE in the germline V gene (reference sequence). The CDR3 is 15 amino acids. CDR3 amino acids: CASSPGGGVSHEQYF. The CDR3, as DNA: TGTGCCAGCAGCCCGGGGGGAGGGGTCTCCCACGAGCAGTACTTC.

J is TRBJ2-2 and V is TRBV6-1; 7 positions match TRBD2. The CDR3 contains 17 residues. CDR1 MNHNS and CDR2 SASEGT come from the germline V gene. V lost 4 bases, J lost 0 bases, and 8 bases stayed unmatched. CDR3 in amino acids: CASSALAAFANTGELFF. The CDR3 coding sequence is TGTGCCAGCAGTGCCCTAGCGGCGTTCGCGAACACCGGGGAGCTGTTTTTT.

The chain carries TRBV6-1 and TRBJ1-6; D gene ambiguous. The V and J ends lost 7 bases and 0 bases respectively, with 10 bases between them. The CDR3 extends over 15 amino acids. Per the germline V gene, CDR1 is MNHNS and CDR2 is SASEGT. The CDR3 loop reads CASTVQSSYNSPLHF. The CDR3 DNA follows: TGTGCCAGCACCGTACAGAGCTCCTATAATTCACCCCTCCACTTT.

The V call is TRBV2, the J call TRBJ1-2, with D maybe TRBD1 (5 bases). Germline V gene lookup returns CDR1 SNHLY and CDR2 FYNNEI. The V end was cut by 2 bases, the J end by 7 bases, with 14 bases between. The CDR3 loop spans 14 amino acids. The CDR3, as DNA: TGTGCCAGCAGTGAACTGGGGGGACGAGGTGGCTACACCTTC. Its protein is CASSELGGRGGYTF.

The chain joins TRBV9 to TRBJ2-3; TRBD2 matches at 8 bases. Losses at the gene ends were 0 bases for V and 6 bases for J; bases not matched to a gene: 9. In germline, CDR1 is SGDLS, CDR2 YYNGEE. The CDR3 is 16 residues long. CDR3 nucleotide sequence: TGTGCCAGCAGCGTAGCCGGGGGGGCGGGAAGGGATACGCAGTATTTT. It specifies CASSVAGGAGRDTQYF.

The chain employs TRBV4-1 and TRBJ1-3; unclear D gene. The CDR3 consists of 18 residues. The germline V gene encodes CDR1 MGHRA and CDR2 YSYEKL. Trimming removed 5 bases from V and 0 bases from J, with 20 bases in between. The CDR3 spells CASSVRHLLSPSGNTIYF. CDR3 bases: TGCGCCAGCAGCGTTCGACACTTATTATCACCCTCTGGAAACACCATATATTTT.

This clone was seen only a few times. This chain connects TRBV6-6 to TRBJ2-7; a possible D gene is TRBD1 (6 bases). Per germline, CDR1 MNHNY and CDR2 SVGAGI (reference sequence). CDR3 size: 16 residues. V lost 2 bases to trimming and J lost 4 bases, with 18 bases between them. CDR3 sequence: CASSYRSSGDRYEQYF. The CDR3 DNA follows: TGTGCCAGCAGTTACCGTTCTTCAGGGGATAGGTACGAGCAGTACTTC.

The chain is built from TRBV5-1 and TRBJ1-1; 7 bases are shared with TRBD1. CDR1 is SGHRS, CDR2 YFSETQ, per germline. Trimming at V came to 4 bases and at J to 10 bases, leaving 19 bases not matched to a gene. The CDR3 totals 16 residues. CDR3 in amino acids: CASSPLRATIAGGAFF. In DNA form, the CDR3 reads TGCGCCAGCAGCCCCCTTCGAGCGACCATCGCAGGGGGAGCTTTCTTT. Full variable domain (rest looked up from reference TRBV5-1 and TRBJ1-1): KAGVTQTPRYLIKTRGQQVTLSCSPISGHRSVSWYQQTPGQGLQFLFEYFSETQRNKGNFPGRFSGRQFSNSRSEMNVSTLELGDSALYLCASSPLRATIAGGAFFGQGTRLTVV.

The rearrangement joins TRBV27 to TRBJ1-2, with TRBD1 as a possible D gene (5 bases). V lost 8 bases to trimming and J lost 8 bases, with 18 bases between them. The CDR3 loop spans 13 amino acids. CDR1 is MNHEY and CDR2 is SMNVEV in the germline V gene (reference sequence). As DNA, the CDR3 is TGTGCCAGCGCAACGGGACGGGGGATCGGCTACACCTTC. It encodes CASATGRGIGYTF.

The chain employs TRBV4-2 and TRBJ2-5, with D possibly matching TRBD1 (6 bases). Germline CDR1 and CDR2: LGHNA and YNFKEQ. V lost 0 bases, J lost 0 bases, and 14 bases lay in between. CDR3 length equals 17 residues. CDR3 loop: CASSQELLGQYQETQYF. The DNA for the CDR3 is TGTGCCAGCAGCCAAGAGTTGCTCGGACAGTACCAAGAGACCCAGTACTTC.

Note on this clone: At one end the junction does not follow the germline gene, possibly because of a read error. This chain links TRBV7-9 with TRBJ2-7; 8 nucleotides agree with TRBD2. The CDR3 contains 16 residues. CDR1 SEHNR and CDR2 FQNEAQ come from the germline V gene (reference sequence). Here the CDR3 DNA reads TGTTCCAGCAGCTTATCTCGGGGGGGCCATTACTACGAGCAGTACTTC. The encoded protein is CSSSLSRGGHYYEQYF.

This clone was found once. The V call is TRBV4-1, the J call TRBJ1-1; TRBD1 might be the D (5 bases). The CDR3 sequence is 15 residues long. Trimming shortened V by 0 bases and J by 6 bases, and 14 bases separated the two germline ends. Per germline, CDR1 MGHRA and CDR2 YSYEKL. CDR3 amino acids: CASSQERGPGAEAFF. The CDR3 DNA is TGCGCCAGCAGCCAAGAGAGAGGGCCGGGGGCTGAAGCTTTCTTT.

The V gene is TRBV28, the J gene TRBJ2-1, with 7 nucleotides matching TRBD2. Germline trimming cut 3 bases from V and 10 bases from J; bases unmatched to any gene: 12. The CDR3 sequence is 15 residues long. In germline, CDR1 is MDHEN, CDR2 SYDVKM. CDR3 sequence: CASSLAGEVSREQFF. Here the CDR3 DNA reads TGTGCCAGCAGTTTGGCGGGAGAGGTCTCAAGGGAGCAGTTCTTC.

The chain joins TRBV4-2 to TRBJ2-3; TRBD1 might be the D (5 bases). Trimming removed 1 base from V and 0 bases from J, with 8 bases in between. The CDR3 loop spans 15 amino acids. Germline CDR1 is LGHNA and CDR2 is YNFKEQ. DNA of the CDR3: TGTGCCAGCAGCCAAGGGGGCGGAAGCACAGATACGCAGTATTTT. Its protein product is CASSQGGGSTDTQYF.

The chain recombines TRBV5-6 with TRBJ1-4, with 9 bases matching TRBD1. The trim removed 4 bases at V and 5 bases at J, leaving 3 bases unmatched. From germline, CDR1 is SGHDT and CDR2 YYEEEE. The CDR3 consists of 14 residues. This chain's CDR3 is CASSQGQGNEKLFF. The CDR3 DNA sequence: TGTGCCAGCAGCCAGGGACAGGGAAATGAAAAACTGTTTTTT.

The chain has TRBV9 and TRBJ1-4, with a possible D match to TRBD1 (6 bases). CDR1 is SGDLS, CDR2 YYNGEE, per germline. CDR3 length equals 15 residues. V lost 0 bases and J 5 bases, leaving 11 bases between the germline ends. The CDR3, as DNA: TGTGCCAGCAGCGTAGACGTCAGGGGCAATGAAAAACTGTTTTTT. Translating gives CASSVDVRGNEKLFF.

This chain joins TRBV7-2 and TRBJ2-7; TRBD2 agrees at 8 bases. Per the germline V gene, CDR1 is SGHTA and CDR2 is FQGNSA. This CDR3 has 17 amino acids. J gave up 3 bases and V 4 bases, and 14 bases lay outside the gene matches. This chain's CDR3 is CASSSGLTSGLFYEQYF. For the CDR3, the DNA is TGTGCCAGCAGCTCGGGCCTTACTAGCGGCCTTTTCTACGAGCAGTACTTC.